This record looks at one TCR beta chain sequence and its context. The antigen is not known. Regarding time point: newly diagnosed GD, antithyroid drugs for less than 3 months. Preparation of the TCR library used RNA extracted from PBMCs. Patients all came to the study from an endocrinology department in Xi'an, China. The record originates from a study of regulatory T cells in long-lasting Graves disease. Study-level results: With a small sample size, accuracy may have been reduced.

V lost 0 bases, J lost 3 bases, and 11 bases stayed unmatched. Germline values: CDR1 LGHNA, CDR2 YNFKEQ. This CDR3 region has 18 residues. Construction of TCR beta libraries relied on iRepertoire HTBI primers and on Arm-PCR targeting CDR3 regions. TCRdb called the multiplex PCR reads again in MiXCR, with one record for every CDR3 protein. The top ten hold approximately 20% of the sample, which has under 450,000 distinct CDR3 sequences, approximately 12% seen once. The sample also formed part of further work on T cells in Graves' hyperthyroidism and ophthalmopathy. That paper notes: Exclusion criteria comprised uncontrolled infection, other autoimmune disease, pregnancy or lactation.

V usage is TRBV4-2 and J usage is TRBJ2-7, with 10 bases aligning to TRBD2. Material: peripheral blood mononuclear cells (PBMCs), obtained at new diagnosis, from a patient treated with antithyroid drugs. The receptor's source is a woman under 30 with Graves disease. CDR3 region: CASSQDSVTSGTFYEQYF. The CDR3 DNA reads TGTGCCAGCAGCCAAGATTCGGTTACTAGCGGGACGTTCTACGAGCAGTACTTC.